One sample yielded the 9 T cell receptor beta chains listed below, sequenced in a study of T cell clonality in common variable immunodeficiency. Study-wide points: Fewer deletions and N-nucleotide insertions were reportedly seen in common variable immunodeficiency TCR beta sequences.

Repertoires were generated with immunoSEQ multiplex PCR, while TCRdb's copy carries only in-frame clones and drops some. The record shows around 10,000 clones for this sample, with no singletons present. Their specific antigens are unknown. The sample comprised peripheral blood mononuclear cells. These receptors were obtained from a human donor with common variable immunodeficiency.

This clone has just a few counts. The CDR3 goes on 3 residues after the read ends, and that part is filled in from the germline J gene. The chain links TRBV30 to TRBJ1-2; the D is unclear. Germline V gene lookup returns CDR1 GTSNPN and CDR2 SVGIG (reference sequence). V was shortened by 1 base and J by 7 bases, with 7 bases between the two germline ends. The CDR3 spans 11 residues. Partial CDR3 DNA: TGTGCCTGGAGTGCTCTCGGTGGC. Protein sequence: CAWSALGG. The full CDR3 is CAWSALGGYTF.

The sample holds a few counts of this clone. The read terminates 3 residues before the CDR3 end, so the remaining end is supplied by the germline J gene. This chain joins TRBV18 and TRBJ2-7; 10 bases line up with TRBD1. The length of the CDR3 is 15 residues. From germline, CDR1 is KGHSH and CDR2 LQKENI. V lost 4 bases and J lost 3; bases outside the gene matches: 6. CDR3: CASSRAGTGDYEQYF. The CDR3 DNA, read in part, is TGTGCCAGCTCACGGGCCGGGACAGGGGACTACGAG.

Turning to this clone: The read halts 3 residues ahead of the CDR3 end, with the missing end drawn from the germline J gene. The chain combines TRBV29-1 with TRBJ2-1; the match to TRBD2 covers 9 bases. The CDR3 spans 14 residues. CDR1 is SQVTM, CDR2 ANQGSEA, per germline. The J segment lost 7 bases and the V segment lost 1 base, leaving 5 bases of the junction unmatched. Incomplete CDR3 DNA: TGCAGCGTTGAAGGCGGGAGGGCCGCGAATGAG. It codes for CSVEGGRAANE. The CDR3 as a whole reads CSVEGGRAANEQFF.

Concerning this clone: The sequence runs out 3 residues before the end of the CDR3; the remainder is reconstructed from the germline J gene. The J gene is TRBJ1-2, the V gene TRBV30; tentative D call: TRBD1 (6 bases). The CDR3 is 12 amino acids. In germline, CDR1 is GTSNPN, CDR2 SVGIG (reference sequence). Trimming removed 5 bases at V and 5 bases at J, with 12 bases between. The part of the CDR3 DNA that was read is TGTGCCTGGCTAACAGGGAGATATGGC. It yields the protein CAWLTGRYG. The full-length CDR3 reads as CAWLTGRYGYTF.

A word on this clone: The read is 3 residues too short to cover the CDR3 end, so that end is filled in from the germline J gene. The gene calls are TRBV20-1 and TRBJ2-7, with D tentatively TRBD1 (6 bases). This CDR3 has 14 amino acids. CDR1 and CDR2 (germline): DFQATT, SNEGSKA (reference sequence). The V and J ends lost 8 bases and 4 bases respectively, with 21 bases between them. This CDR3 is CSLRKTGLGYEQYF. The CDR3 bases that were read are TGCAGTTTAAGGAAGACAGGATTAGGGTACGAG.

The CDR3 loop reads CASSPMGQTSSGNTIYF. The part of the CDR3 DNA that was read is TGTGCCAGCTCACCGATGGGACAGACGAGCTCTGGAAACACC. The rearrangement uses TRBV18 and TRBJ1-3; 7 nucleotides align to TRBD1. Coverage ceases 3 residues before the CDR3 finishes, and the germline J gene fills in the end. V shed 3 bases, J shed 0 bases, and the junction held 8 bases outside the gene matches. The CDR3 runs 17 residues. Looked up from germline, CDR1 is KGHSH and CDR2 is LQKENI.

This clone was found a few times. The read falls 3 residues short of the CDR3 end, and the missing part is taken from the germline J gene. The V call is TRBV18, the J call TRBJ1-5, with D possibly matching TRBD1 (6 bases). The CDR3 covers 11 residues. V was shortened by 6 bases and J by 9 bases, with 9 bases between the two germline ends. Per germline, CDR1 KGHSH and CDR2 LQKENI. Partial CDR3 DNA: TGTGCCAGCTCCGAGACAGGGCCC. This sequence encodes CASSETGP. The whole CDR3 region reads CASSETGPQHF. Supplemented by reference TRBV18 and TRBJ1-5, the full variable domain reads NAGVMQNPRHLVRRRGQEARLRCSPMKGHSHVYWYRQLPEEGLKFMVYLQKENIIDESGMPKERFSAEFPKEGPSILRIQQVVRGDSAAYFCASSETGPQHFGDGTRLSIL.

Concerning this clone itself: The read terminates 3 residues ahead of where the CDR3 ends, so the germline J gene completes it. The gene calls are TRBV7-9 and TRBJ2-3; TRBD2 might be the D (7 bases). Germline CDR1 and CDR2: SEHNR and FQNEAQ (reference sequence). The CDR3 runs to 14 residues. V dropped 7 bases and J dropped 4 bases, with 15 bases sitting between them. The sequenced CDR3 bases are TGTGCCAGCACCAGGGAGGGGGAAGCAGATACG. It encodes CASTREGEADT. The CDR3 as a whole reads CASTREGEADTQYF. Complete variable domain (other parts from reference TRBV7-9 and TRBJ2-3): DTGVSQNPRHKITKRGQNVTFRCDPISEHNRLYWYRQTLGQGPEFLTYFQNEAQLEKSRLLSDRFSAERPKGSFSTLEIQRTEQGDSAMYLCASTREGEADTQYFGPGTRLTVL.

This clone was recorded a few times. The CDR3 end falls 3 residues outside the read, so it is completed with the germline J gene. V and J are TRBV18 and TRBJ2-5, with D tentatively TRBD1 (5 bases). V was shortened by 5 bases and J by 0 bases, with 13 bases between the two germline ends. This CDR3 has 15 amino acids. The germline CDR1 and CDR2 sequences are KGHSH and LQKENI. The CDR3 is CASSSDTGYQETQYF. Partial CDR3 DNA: TGTGCCAGCTCATCGGACACTGGATACCAAGAGACC. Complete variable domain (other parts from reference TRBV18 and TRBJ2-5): NAGVMQNPRHLVRRRGQEARLRCSPMKGHSHVYWYRQLPEEGLKFMVYLQKENIIDESGMPKERFSAEFPKEGPSILRIQQVVRGDSAAYFCASSSDTGYQETQYFGPGTRLLVL.